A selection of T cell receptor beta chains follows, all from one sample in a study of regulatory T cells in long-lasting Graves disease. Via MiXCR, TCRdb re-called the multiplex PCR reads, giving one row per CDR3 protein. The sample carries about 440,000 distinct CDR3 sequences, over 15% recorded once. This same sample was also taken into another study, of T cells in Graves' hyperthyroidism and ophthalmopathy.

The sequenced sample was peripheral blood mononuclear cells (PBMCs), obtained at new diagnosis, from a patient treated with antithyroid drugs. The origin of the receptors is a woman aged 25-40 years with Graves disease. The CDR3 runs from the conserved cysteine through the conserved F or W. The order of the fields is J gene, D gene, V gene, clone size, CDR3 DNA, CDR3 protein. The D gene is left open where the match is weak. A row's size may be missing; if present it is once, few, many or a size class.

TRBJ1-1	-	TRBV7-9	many	TGTGCCATCTTACGGGGAGGAAACACTGAAGCTTTCTTT	CAILRGGNTEAFF
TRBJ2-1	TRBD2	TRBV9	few	TGTGCCAGCAGCGTTCAAGCGGGATTCTACAATGAGCAGTTCTTC	CASSVQAGFYNEQFF
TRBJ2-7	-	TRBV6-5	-	TGTGCCGGCAGTTACTCGACAGGCCGGGGCGAGCAGTACTTC	CAGSYSTGRGEQYF
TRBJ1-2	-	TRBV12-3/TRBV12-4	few	TGTGCCAGCAGTTTATCTAGTGGCCGCTACACCTTC	CASSLSSGRYTF
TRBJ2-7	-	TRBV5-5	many	TGTGCCAGCAGCTTGTTATGGACCTACGAGCAGTACTTC	CASSLLWTYEQYF
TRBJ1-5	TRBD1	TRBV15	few	TGTGCCACCAGCAGATACCGGGACAGGGAGGAGCCCCAGCATTTT	CATSRYRDREEPQHF
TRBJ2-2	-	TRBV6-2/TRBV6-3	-	TGTGCCAGCAGTGGCCTCGGAACGAACACCGGGGAGCTGTTTTTT	CASSGLGTNTGELFF
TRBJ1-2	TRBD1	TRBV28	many	TGTGCCAGCAGTACCGGGACAGAACCTAACTATGGCTACACCTTC	CASSTGTEPNYGYTF
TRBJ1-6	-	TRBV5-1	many	TGCGCCAGCAGCTTGCAAGGGTTGAATTCACCCCTCCACTTT	CASSLQGLNSPLHF
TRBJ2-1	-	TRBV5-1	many	TGCGCCAGCAGCTTGTCCAACCTTTCCTGGCAGTTCTTC	CASSLSNLSWQFF
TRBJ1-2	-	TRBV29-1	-	TGCAGCGTTGAAGATCGAGTGGCAGTCGGCTACACCTTC	CSVEDRVAVGYTF
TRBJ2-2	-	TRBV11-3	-	TGTGCCAGCACAGCGAACACCGGGGAGCGGTTTTTT	CASTANTGERFF
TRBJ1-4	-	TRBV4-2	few	TGTGCCAGCAGCCAAGGGCTCGGAGGTGATGAAAAACTGTTTTTT	CASSQGLGGDEKLFF
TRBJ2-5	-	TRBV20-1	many	TGCAGTGCTCATACAGGGGGGGTAGTTATAGAGACCCAGTACTTC	CSAHTGGVVIETQYF
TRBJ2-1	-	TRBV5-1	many	TGCGCCAGCAGCTTGGGCGTGCCCAATGAGCAGTTCTTC	CASSLGVPNEQFF
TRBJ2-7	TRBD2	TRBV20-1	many	TGCAGTGCTAGAGATCTTAGACTAGCGGCCAGCTCCTACGAGCAGTACTTC	CSARDLRLAASSYEQYF
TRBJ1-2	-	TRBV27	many	TGTGCCAGCAGCCGGGTTGGCAGGGCCTCCTCTGGCTACACCTTC	CASSRVGRASSGYTF
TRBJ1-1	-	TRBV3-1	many	TGTGCCAGCAGCCAAGACTGGGGCAAGGACAAGGCTTTCTTT	CASSQDWGKDKAFF
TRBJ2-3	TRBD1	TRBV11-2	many	TGTGCCAGCAGCGAAGACAGGGGGCGTGAAGATACGCAGTATTTT	CASSEDRGREDTQYF
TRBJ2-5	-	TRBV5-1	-	TGCGCCAGCAGCTTCTATGACAGAAAAGAGACCCAGTACTTC	CASSFYDRKETQYF
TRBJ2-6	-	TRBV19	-	TGTGCCAGTAGTATGGAGGAATCTGGGGCCAACGTCCTGACTTTC	CASSMEESGANVLTF
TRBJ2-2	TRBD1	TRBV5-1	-	TGCGCCAGCAGGGGACAGCGGAACACCGGGGAGCTGTTTTTT	CASRGQRNTGELFF
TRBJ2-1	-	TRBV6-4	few	TGTGCCAGCAGTGACAGACAGACCCTTTCCTACAATGAGCAGTTCTTC	CASSDRQTLSYNEQFF
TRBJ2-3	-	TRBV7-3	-	TGTGCCAGCAGCCTTCTTTCTAGCACAGATACGCAGTATTTT	CASSLLSSTDTQYF
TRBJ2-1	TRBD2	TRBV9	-	TGTGCCAGCAGCGTAGATTCACTAGCGGGAGGGGGGACCTACAATGAGCAGTTCTTC	CASSVDSLAGGGTYNEQFF
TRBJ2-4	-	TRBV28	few	TGTGCCAGCAGTTCCGACATCATCAAAAACGTTCAGTACTTC	CASSSDIIKNVQYF
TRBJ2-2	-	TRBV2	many	TGTGCCAGCAGGGGGCAGGGGCCGGAGGAGCTGTTTTTT	CASRGQGPEELFF
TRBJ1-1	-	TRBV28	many	TGTGCCAGCAGTGCCACAGGGATGAACACTGAAGCTTTCTTT	CASSATGMNTEAFF
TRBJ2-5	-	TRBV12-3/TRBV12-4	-	TGTGCCAGCAGTTTAGCGAGGGGGGGGTTTCGAGAGACCCAGTACTTC	CASSLARGGFRETQYF
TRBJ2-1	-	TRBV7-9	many	TGTGCCAGCAGATCCCCAGAGGCCAATGAGCAGTTCTTC	CASRSPEANEQFF
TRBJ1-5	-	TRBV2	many	TGTGCCAGCAGTGAAGGCATCAATCAGCCCCAGCATTTT	CASSEGINQPQHF
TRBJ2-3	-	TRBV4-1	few	TGCGCCAGCAGCCAAGTTCGCTGGGGATTGTTTGGGACAGATACGCAGTATTTT	CASSQVRWGLFGTDTQYF
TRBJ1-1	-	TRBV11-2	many	TGTGCCAGCAGCTTAATGAGGGACCGAGGAGCTTTCTTT	CASSLMRDRGAFF
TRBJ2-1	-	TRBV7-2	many	TGTGCCAGCAGCCCGGGACTCCCGAGGGGCGAGCAGTTCTTC	CASSPGLPRGEQFF
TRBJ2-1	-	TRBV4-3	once	TGCGCCAGCAGCCAAGATCCTCAGGCCCTCTCCTACAATGAGCAGTTCTTC	CASSQDPQALSYNEQFF
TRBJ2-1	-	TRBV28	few	TGTGCCAGCCAACCGACTGGCTCCTACAATGAGCAGTTCTTC	CASQPTGSYNEQFF
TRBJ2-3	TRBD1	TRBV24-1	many	TGTGCCACCAGTGACGGACCGGGACAGGGGGCGAGGGGCAGCACAGATACGCAGTATTTT	CATSDGPGQGARGSTDTQYF
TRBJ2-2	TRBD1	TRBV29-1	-	TGCAGCGGACGGACAGGGGGCACCGGGGAGCTGTTTTTT	CSGRTGGTGELFF
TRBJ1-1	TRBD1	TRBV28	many	TGTGCCAGCACCCCTCCGGGACAGGTGAACACTGAAGCTTTCTTT	CASTPPGQVNTEAFF
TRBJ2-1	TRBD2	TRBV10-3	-	TGTGCCATCAGTGCTTCTAGCGGGGACCGCCGTAAGGCCTACAATGAGCAGTTCTTC	CAISASSGDRRKAYNEQFF
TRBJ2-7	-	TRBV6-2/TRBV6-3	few	TGTGCCAGCAGAAACGGACAGTCCTACGAGCAGTACTTC	CASRNGQSYEQYF
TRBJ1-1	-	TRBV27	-	TGTGCCAGCAAGAATAACAGGGCTGACACTGAAGCTTTCTTT	CASKNNRADTEAFF
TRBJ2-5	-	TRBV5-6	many	TGTGCCAGCAGCTTGGTTCGGGATGGCGGGACCCAGTACTTC	CASSLVRDGGTQYF
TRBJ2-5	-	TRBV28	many	TGTGCCAGCAGTTCTCCGAGAGGGAAGAGGGAGACCCAGTACTTC	CASSSPRGKRETQYF
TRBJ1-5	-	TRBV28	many	TGTGCCAGCAGTATCCCGGGACGCAATCAGCCCCAGCATTTT	CASSIPGRNQPQHF
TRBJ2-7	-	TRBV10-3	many	TGTGCCATCAGTGAGGACAGATACGAGCAGTACTTC	CAISEDRYEQYF
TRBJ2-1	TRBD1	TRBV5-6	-	TGTGCCAGCAGCTCGACAGGGCCATACAATGAGCAGTTCTTC	CASSSTGPYNEQFF
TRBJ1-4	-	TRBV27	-	TGTGCCAGCAGCCGACTGAGTAATGAAAAACTGTTTTTT	CASSRLSNEKLFF
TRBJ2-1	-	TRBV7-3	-	TGTGCCAGCAGCTTAAACGCACGTGGGGGACACAATGAGCAGTTCTTC	CASSLNARGGHNEQFF
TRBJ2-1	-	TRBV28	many	TGTGCCAGCAGTTTAGTTTCCCGAATCTACAATGAGCAGTTCTTC	CASSLVSRIYNEQFF